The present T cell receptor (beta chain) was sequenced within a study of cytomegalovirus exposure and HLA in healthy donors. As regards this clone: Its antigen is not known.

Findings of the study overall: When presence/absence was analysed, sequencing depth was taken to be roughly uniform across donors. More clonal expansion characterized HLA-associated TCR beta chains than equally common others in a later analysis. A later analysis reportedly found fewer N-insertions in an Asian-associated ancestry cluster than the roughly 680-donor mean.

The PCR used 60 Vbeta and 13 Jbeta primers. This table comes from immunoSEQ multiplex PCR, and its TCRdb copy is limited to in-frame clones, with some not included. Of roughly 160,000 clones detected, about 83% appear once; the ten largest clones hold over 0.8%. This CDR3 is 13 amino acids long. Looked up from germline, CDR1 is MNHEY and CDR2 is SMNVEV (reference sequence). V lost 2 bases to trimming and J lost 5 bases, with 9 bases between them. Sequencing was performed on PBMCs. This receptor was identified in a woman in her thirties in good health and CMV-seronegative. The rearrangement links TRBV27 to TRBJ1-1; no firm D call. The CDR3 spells CASSLARRTEAFF. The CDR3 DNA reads TGTGCCAGCAGTTTAGCTCGGAGGACTGAAGCTTTCTTT.